This entry features one T cell receptor beta chain sequence. The V gene lost 6 bases and the J gene lost 0 bases, with 6 bases spanning the gap. The CDR3 is made up of 12 amino acids. Looked up from germline, CDR1 is SNHLY and CDR2 is FYNNEI. The data derive from a study of CD8+ T cells in alopecia areata. Study information: Scoring of severity for treated patients was based on percentage of affected scalp area.

Extraction of RNA preceded its reverse transcription into cDNA, which served as the sequencing template. TCRdb's copy holds only in-frame clones and misses some; the assay was immunoSEQ multiplex PCR. Of a few hundred thousand clones in the sample, roughly 56% were seen once. Described treatment: oral pan-JAK inhibitor, 5-10 mg twice daily. Source: CD4+ T cells sorted from blood, taken at week 4, from a patient treated with tofacitinib. The TCR sequence derives from a human donor with alopecia areata. The chain combines TRBV2 with TRBJ2-7, with a possible D match to TRBD2 (6 bases). The CDR3 region is CASRTSSYEQYF. The CDR3 region has the DNA TGTGCCAGCAGGACTAGCTCCTACGAGCAGTACTTC.